This is a list of T cell receptor beta chains from one sample in a study of T cells in Graves' hyperthyroidism and ophthalmopathy. TCRdb called the multiplex PCR reads again in MiXCR, with one record for every CDR3 protein. The data show almost 600,000 distinct CDR3 sequences, 40% to 55% seen once. Specimen: peripheral blood or thyroid tissue (not recorded which). These receptors came from a woman aged 18 to 35 with Graves' hyperthyroidism. Both conserved end residues are part of each CDR3. D genes are given only for firm matches. Clone sizes are given selectively: once, few, many, or a class where the clone is expanded.

v_call	clone_size	d_call	j_call	cdr3_nt	cdr3_aa
TRBV10-3	many	NA	TRBJ1-1	TGTGCCATCAGTGGTAAGGTCCAAAACACTGAAGCTTTCTTT	CAISGKVQNTEAFF
TRBV6-2/TRBV6-3	many	NA	TRBJ1-5	TGTGCCAGCAGTTACTCACGAGGCGTACACCTATATAGCAATCAGCCCCAGCATTTT	CASSYSRGVHLYSNQPQHF
TRBV20-1	NA	NA	TRBJ1-1	TGCAGTGCTAGAGATCTCAGGAGATCCTACGAGCATTTGAACACTGAAGCTTTCTTT	CSARDLRRSYEHLNTEAFF
TRBV19	NA	TRBD1	TRBJ1-5	TGTGCCAGTAAACGGGGAACAGGGGGCGGCAATCAGCCCCAGCATTTT	CASKRGTGGGNQPQHF
TRBV3-1	NA	TRBD1	TRBJ1-2	TGTGCCAGCAGTACAGGGGTACCTCGGGACTATGGCTACACCTTC	CASSTGVPRDYGYTF
TRBV15	NA	NA	TRBJ1-5	TGTGCCACCAGCAGTTCGGGGTTCGGTCAGCCCCAGCATTTT	CATSSSGFGQPQHF
TRBV4-1	NA	NA	TRBJ1-2	TGCGCCAGCAGCCAGACGGGGCTCGGGGGCTACACCTTC	CASSQTGLGGYTF
TRBV7-3	many	NA	TRBJ2-6	TGTGCCAGTAGCAGCTGGATGGGGGACTCTGGGGCCAACGTCCTGACTTTC	CASSSWMGDSGANVLTF
TRBV7-2	many	TRBD1	TRBJ1-6	TGTGCCAGCAGGTCCTTCCCGGGACAGGGAAATTCACCCCTCCACTTT	CASRSFPGQGNSPLHF
TRBV7-9	NA	NA	TRBJ2-2	TGTGCCAGCAGCCAACAAGAAAGGACATCGAACACCGGGGAGCTGTTTTTT	CASSQQERTSNTGELFF
TRBV20-1	NA	TRBD2	TRBJ2-7	TGCAGCTGTGGGACTAGCGGGAGTTACGAGCAGTACTTC	CSCGTSGSYEQYF
TRBV20-1	many	TRBD2	TRBJ2-7	TGCAGTGGGAGCGGGGACTTATCCTACGAGCAGTACTTC	CSGSGDLSYEQYF
TRBV7-2	many	TRBD1	TRBJ1-6	TGTGCCAGCAGCTCAAACGGACAGGGGAATTCACCCCTCCACTTT	CASSSNGQGNSPLHF
TRBV2	few	NA	TRBJ2-5	TGTGCCAGCAGTGAGGCCGGGGAGACCCAGTACTTC	CASSEAGETQYF
TRBV6-5	few	TRBD1	TRBJ2-7	TGTGCCAGCAGTTCGTCACAACCGGGACAGGGGGCCTACGAGCAGTACTTC	CASSSSQPGQGAYEQYF
TRBV6-1	NA	NA	TRBJ1-5	TGTGCCAGCAAACGAACAGGGAGTCCAGGGCGATTCGGACAGCCCCAGCATTTT	CASKRTGSPGRFGQPQHF
TRBV7-8	many	TRBD2	TRBJ2-2	TGTGCCAGCAGCTTAGCCAGCGGGAGGGCCGGGGAGCTGTTTTTT	CASSLASGRAGELFF
TRBV7-2	few	NA	TRBJ1-2	TGTGCCAGCAGCGAACGACAGAATCTATGGAATGGCTACACCTTC	CASSERQNLWNGYTF
TRBV12-3/TRBV12-4	once	TRBD2	TRBJ2-1	TGTGCCAGCAGCTACCCAACCGGGACTAGCCGCGATGAGCAGTTCTTC	CASSYPTGTSRDEQFF
TRBV2	NA	NA	TRBJ1-2	TGTGCCAGCACAGGGGCAGGGGTTGTGGCTGGCTACACCTTC	CASTGAGVVAGYTF
TRBV2	many	TRBD1	TRBJ1-1	TGTGCCAGCAGCCCTCGGACAGGACTGGTGGGCACTGAAGCTTTCTTT	CASSPRTGLVGTEAFF
TRBV19	many	NA	TRBJ2-7	TGTGCCAGTAGTACTTCCCGGCCCATTAGCGGAATTAGCTCCTACGAGCAGTACTTC	CASSTSRPISGISSYEQYF
TRBV6-4	few	NA	TRBJ1-5	TGTGCCAGCAGCCCCGGGACGAGGTATCAGCCCCAGCATTTT	CASSPGTRYQPQHF
TRBV7-2	many	NA	TRBJ2-7	TGTGCCAGCAGCTTAGTGGGCGCGGGAACCTCCTACGAGCAGTACTTC	CASSLVGAGTSYEQYF
TRBV24-1	NA	TRBD2	TRBJ2-2	TGTGCCACCAGTGATTTAGCGGGAGTTACCGGGGAGCTGTTTTTT	CATSDLAGVTGELFF
TRBV25-1	many	NA	TRBJ2-7	TGTGCCAGCAGTGGCGTACTAGGCGACGAGCAGTACTTC	CASSGVLGDEQYF
TRBV11-3	many	NA	TRBJ2-2	TGTGCCAGCTGCCTGTCCACCGGGGAGCTGTTTTTT	CASCLSTGELFF
TRBV20-1	few	NA	TRBJ2-1	TGCAGTGCTACATCCTTCCCGGGCGAGCAGTTCTTC	CSATSFPGEQFF
TRBV12-3/TRBV12-4	NA	TRBD1	TRBJ2-7	TGTGCCAGCAGTTTGGGACAGGGGTTCCACGAGCAGTACTTC	CASSLGQGFHEQYF
TRBV7-7	NA	NA	TRBJ2-5	TGTGCTAGCAGCGTTGACTCGACGGTCAGTTGGGAGACCCAGTACTTC	CASSVDSTVSWETQYF
TRBV7-9	NA	TRBD1	TRBJ2-7	TGTGCCAGCAGCTTAGAACCGGGACAGGGATCCTACGAGCAGTACTTC	CASSLEPGQGSYEQYF
TRBV7-8	many	NA	TRBJ1-1	TGTGCCAGCAGCTCACTGGACACTGAAGCTTTCTTT	CASSSLDTEAFF
TRBV15	NA	NA	TRBJ1-5	TGTGCCACCGAGGGTCAGCCCCAGCATTTT	CATEGQPQHF
TRBV10-2	many	TRBD1	TRBJ1-1	TGCGCCAGCAGAGGACAGGGGATGAACACTGAAGCTTTCTTT	CASRGQGMNTEAFF
TRBV6-5	many	NA	TRBJ2-6	TGTGCCAGCAGCCGTGGAACCTCTGGGGCCAACGTCCTGACTTTC	CASSRGTSGANVLTF
TRBV6-2/TRBV6-3	many	NA	TRBJ2-7	TGTGCCAGCAGGACATACCGGGACCGGTTCTACGAGCAGTACTTC	CASRTYRDRFYEQYF
TRBV29-1	NA	NA	TRBJ1-1	TGCAGCTGGACCACTAACACTGAAGCTTTCTTT	CSWTTNTEAFF
TRBV27	few	TRBD1	TRBJ2-7	TGTGCCAGCAGTCCACGGACAGGGGGAACCTACGAGCAGTACTTC	CASSPRTGGTYEQYF
TRBV5-1	NA	NA	TRBJ2-5	TGCGCCAGCAGCTTGGGGGGGAGCCCTTCCCAAGATACCCAGTACTTC	CASSLGGSPSQDTQYF
TRBV11-1	NA	TRBD1	TRBJ2-7	TGTGCCAGCAGCGTTGTGCCCCTTGGGGACAGGGACGAGCAGTACTTC	CASSVVPLGDRDEQYF
TRBV4-3	many	TRBD1	TRBJ1-5	TGCGCCAGCAGCCCGGGGACAGGGGAGATTGAGCCCCAGCATTTT	CASSPGTGEIEPQHF
TRBV29-1	many	NA	TRBJ1-3	TGCAGCGTTTCCTACAGCGCCGCTGGAAACACCATATATTTT	CSVSYSAAGNTIYF
TRBV5-1	many	TRBD2	TRBJ2-7	TGCGCCAGCAGCTTAGCGGGAGTGGGGGAGCAGTACTTC	CASSLAGVGEQYF